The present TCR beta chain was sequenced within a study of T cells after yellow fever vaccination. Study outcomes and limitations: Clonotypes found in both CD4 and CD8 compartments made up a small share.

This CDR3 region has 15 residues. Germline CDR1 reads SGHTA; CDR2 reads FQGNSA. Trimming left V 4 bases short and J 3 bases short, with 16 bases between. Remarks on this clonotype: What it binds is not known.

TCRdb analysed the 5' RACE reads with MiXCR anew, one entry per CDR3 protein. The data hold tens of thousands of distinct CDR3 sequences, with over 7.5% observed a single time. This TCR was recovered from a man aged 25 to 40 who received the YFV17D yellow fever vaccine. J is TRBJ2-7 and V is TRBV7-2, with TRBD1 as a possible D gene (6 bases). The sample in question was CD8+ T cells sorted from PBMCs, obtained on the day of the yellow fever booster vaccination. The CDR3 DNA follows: TGTGCCAGCAGCTATGCGCAGGGGTCGAGCTACGAGCAGTACTTC. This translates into CASSYAQGSSYEQYF. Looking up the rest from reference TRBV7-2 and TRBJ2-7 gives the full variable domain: GAGVSQSPSNKVTEKGKDVELRCDPISGHTALYWYRQSLGQGLEFLIYFQGNSAPDKSGLPSDRFSAERTGGSVSTLTIQRTQQEDSAVYLCASSYAQGSSYEQYFGPGTRLTVT.